This TCR beta chain was identified during a study of Ad26.COV2.S vaccination and SARS-CoV-2 variants. The study, taken as a whole, reports: Participants in the vaccine arm had higher spike-specific TCR breadth; placebo recipients had lower.

This CDR3 spans 15 amino acids. V was pared by 0 bases and J by 6 bases, with 9 bases between. Germline CDR1 MNHNS, CDR2 SASEGT. Treatment reported: some 20 received Ad26.COV2.S at low or high dose, single or two shots; about 5 received placebo; per-sample allocation not given. All samples were drawn on day 63, counting from the first vaccine or placebo injection. As for this clone: Its target is unknown.

Assay used: immunoSEQ multiplex PCR; TCRdb lists only in-frame clones, some missing. In the table there are 350,000 to 500,000 clones, over 75% of which are singletons. Source: peripheral blood, taken in a trial of Ad26.COV2.S vaccine versus placebo. This clonotype was obtained from a person between 18 and 65 years old who received the Ad26.COV2.S COVID-19 vaccine or a placebo. This chain connects TRBV6-1 to TRBJ1-6; tentative D call: TRBD1 (6 bases). The CDR3 protein is CASSEAGQLNSPLHF. The CDR3, as DNA: TGTGCCAGCAGTGAAGCAGGACAGCTTAATTCACCCCTCCACTTT.